These 17 T cell receptor beta chains share one sample of origin, sequenced in a study of T cell repertoires in cytomegalovirus infection (dated by TCRdb to about 2019). Sequencing relied on an Illumina HiSeq 1500. TCRdb passed the public sequencing reads through fastp at Q25 and MiXCR, retaining productive beta sequences. CDR3 protein duplicates are merged, each entry listing the most common genes and DNA. Counted in this sample were roughly 300,000 distinct CDR3 sequences; 9% to 9.5% of them appeared once. Around 4.5% of the sample rests with the top ten. Sequenced material: PBMCs. These receptors were taken from a human donor in good health (CMV status not recorded). Some clones in this sample may be carry-over from other donors' samples.

This clonotype was counted a few times. The J gene is TRBJ1-2, the V gene TRBV20-1; 9 bases are a match to TRBD1. The CDR3 has 16 amino acids. Germline V gene lookup returns CDR1 DFQATT and CDR2 SNEGSKA (reference sequence). J gave up 4 bases and V 0 bases, and 9 bases lay outside the gene matches. The CDR3 nucleotides read TGCAGTGCTAGAGAAGTCGGACAGGGGATTAGCTATGGCTACACCTTC. As protein: CSAREVGQGISYGYTF.

This clonotype was counted at least ten times. The chain uses TRBV7-2 and TRBJ2-3, with a possible D match to TRBD1 (6 bases). Trimming stripped 5 bases from V and 13 bases from J, with 16 bases between. The germline gives CDR1 SGHTA, CDR2 FQGNSA. There are 12 residues in the CDR3. The CDR3 loop reads CASSPGAYAEYF. The CDR3 nucleotides are TGTGCCAGCAGCCCAGGGGCCTATGCTGAGTATTTT.

This clonotype was seen ten or more times. V usage is TRBV23-1 and J usage is TRBJ2-3, with 8 bases that match TRBD2. TRBV23-1 is identified as an open reading frame with a role that is uncertain. This CDR3 is built from 15 residues. With 3 bases clipped from V and 5 bases from J, the junction kept 7 bases outside the gene matches. The CDR3 sequence is CASSHARGGIDTQYF. DNA of the CDR3: TGCGCCAGCAGTCATGCTCGGGGGGGGATAGATACGCAGTATTTT.

This clonotype has a count of ten or more. This chain links TRBV7-2 with TRBJ2-1; maybe TRBD1 (5 bases). This CDR3 spans 13 amino acids. V lost 7 bases and J 2 bases, leaving 9 bases between the germline ends. Germline-derived CDR1 and CDR2 are SGHTA and FQGNSA. The CDR3 nucleotides are TGTGCCAGCAAAAAGGGGACCTACAATGAGCAGTTCTTC. It specifies CASKKGTYNEQFF.

This clonotype appeared many times. The chain links TRBV7-2 to TRBJ1-4; tentative D call: TRBD1 (6 bases). Germline CDR1 is SGHTA and CDR2 is FQGNSA. Trimming left V 4 bases short and J 1 base short, with 10 bases between. This CDR3 contains 15 residues. The CDR3 nucleotides read TGTGCCAGCAGCTCCAGGGGTGTAACTAATGAAAAACTGTTTTTT. Protein sequence: CASSSRGVTNEKLFF.

This clonotype was counted a few times. This chain links TRBV14 with TRBJ2-7; no reliable D call. CDR1 is SGHDN and CDR2 is FVKESK in the germline V gene. V was clipped by 4 bases and J by 1 base, with 8 bases between them. This CDR3 is 13 amino acids long. This CDR3 is CASSRHPSYEQYF. The DNA of the CDR3 is TGTGCCAGCAGCCGGCACCCGTCCTACGAGCAGTACTTC. Full variable domain (remainder filled in from reference TRBV14 and TRBJ2-7): EAGVTQFPSHSVIEKGQTVTLRCDPISGHDNLYWYRRVMGKEIKFLLHFVKESKQDESGMPNNRFLAERTGGTYSTLKVQPAELEDSGVYFCASSRHPSYEQYFGPGTRLTVT.

This clonotype was observed many times. The CDR3 nucleotides are TGTGCCAGCAGTTTAACGGGAGCAGCCAGCACAGATACGCAGTATTTT. Translated: CASSLTGAASTDTQYF. The chain carries TRBV12-3 or TRBV12-4 and TRBJ2-3, with D possibly TRBD2 on 6 matching bases. The CDR3 consists of 16 residues. The V gene lost 2 bases and the J gene lost 0 bases, with 12 bases spanning the gap.

The chain has TRBV7-9 and TRBJ2-7; D not certain. Trimming left V 6 bases short and J 0 bases short, with 9 bases between. This CDR3 region has 13 residues. Germline values: CDR1 SEHNR, CDR2 FQNEAQ (reference sequence). This CDR3 is CASSYYSSYEQYF. The CDR3 DNA sequence: TGTGCCAGCAGTTACTATAGCTCCTACGAGCAGTACTTC.

The sample holds many counts of this clonotype. Mismatch with germline at one junction end may stem from a read error. The rearrangement uses TRBV7-2 and TRBJ2-5, with unresolved D. Germline assignment: CDR1 SGHTA and CDR2 FQGNSA. The CDR3 runs to 13 residues. In DNA, the CDR3 is TGTGCCAGCAGCGATCGCTGGTCAGAGGCCCAGTACTTC. Residues: CASSDRWSEAQYF.

The chain links TRBV7-9 to TRBJ1-4; a possible D gene is TRBD1 (6 bases). V lost 11 bases and J lost 0, with 16 bases in between. This CDR3 has 15 residues. Germline CDR1 SEHNR, CDR2 FQNEAQ (reference sequence). This CDR3 reads CAGSRGQATNEKLFF. The CDR3 coding sequence is TGTGCCGGATCCAGGGGCCAGGCAACTAATGAAAAACTGTTTTTT. Variable domain in full (rest from reference TRBV7-9 and TRBJ1-4): DTGVSQNPRHKITKRGQNVTFRCDPISEHNRLYWYRQTLGQGPEFLTYFQNEAQLEKSRLLSDRFSAERPKGSFSTLEIQRTEQGDSAMYLCAGSRGQATNEKLFFGSGTQLSVL.

The chain couples TRBV7-2 to TRBJ1-2; 10 nucleotides match TRBD1. Germline-derived CDR1 and CDR2 are SGHTA and FQGNSA. This CDR3 spans 13 amino acids. The V gene end was trimmed by 3 bases and the J gene end by 6 bases; junction bases not matched to a gene: 1. CDR3 protein: CASSLGQGNGYTF. In nucleotides, the CDR3 is TGTGCCAGCAGCTTGGGACAGGGGAATGGCTACACCTTC.

The V gene is TRBV4-3, the J gene TRBJ2-2, with D hard to call. The CDR3 length is 15 residues. Trimming removed 0 bases from V and 4 bases from J, with 9 bases in between. CDR1 LGHNA and CDR2 YSLEER come from the germline V gene. CDR3 residues: CASSQDPRLTGELFF. CDR3 nucleotide sequence: TGCGCCAGCAGCCAAGATCCAAGGCTCACCGGGGAGCTGTTTTTT.

The V call is TRBV6-2 or TRBV6-3, the J call TRBJ2-5; 7 bases agree with TRBD2. Germline V CDR1 and CDR2: MNHEY, SVGEGT. CDR3 length: 14 residues. Unmatched junction bases numbered 10, after V lost 7 bases and J lost 5 bases. CDR3 DNA sequence: TGTGCCAGCAAGCGGGAACACGTCATGGAGACCCAGTACTTC. Its protein is CASKREHVMETQYF.

Ten or more counts support this clonotype. The chain uses TRBV7-6 and TRBJ2-3; 7 bases map to TRBD2. J lost 2 bases, V lost 5 bases, and 10 bases had no gene match. CDR1 is SGHVS, CDR2 FNYEAQ, per germline. The CDR3 totals 16 residues. This chain's CDR3 is CASSLIAGANTDTQYF. The DNA for the CDR3 is TGTGCCAGCAGCCTAATCGCGGGAGCTAACACAGATACGCAGTATTTT.

Only a few counts were recorded for this clonotype. J is TRBJ2-1 and V is TRBV5-4; 7 bases are a match to TRBD2. This CDR3 is 16 amino acids long. The junction had 13 bases not matched to a gene; V was cut back by 4 bases and J by 6 bases. CDR1 is SGHNT, CDR2 YYREEE, per germline (reference sequence). CDR3 protein: CASSRAAGAGGNEQFF. For the CDR3, the DNA is TGTGCCAGCAGCCGGGCCGCGGGAGCCGGGGGCAATGAGCAGTTCTTC.

This clonotype was counted many times. This chain joins TRBV6-2 or TRBV6-3 and TRBJ1-3; the match to TRBD1 covers 7 bases. Germline V gene sequence: CDR1 MNHEY, CDR2 SVGEGT. Trimming removed 7 bases from V and 2 bases from J; junction bases left unmatched: 2. This CDR3 spans 13 amino acids. The CDR3 nucleotides are TGTGCCAGCAAAGGGACAGCTGGAAACACCATATATTTT. Protein product: CASKGTAGNTIYF.

This clonotype has ten or more counts. The chain joins TRBV27 to TRBJ2-1, with D unclear. The CDR3 spans 15 residues. CDR1 MNHEY and CDR2 SMNVEV come from the germline V gene (reference sequence). V gave up 5 bases and J gave up 0 bases, with 11 bases separating them. CDR3 region: CASSLFQSSYNEQFF. DNA of the CDR3: TGTGCCAGCAGTCTCTTTCAAAGCTCCTACAATGAGCAGTTCTTC.